This TCR beta chain emerged from a study of human T cells and chemical hapten exposure. The time point here: patch test 2, 6 weeks after DPC sensitization. Treatment reported: therapeutic diphenylcyclopropenone sensitization with weekly scalp DPC. Germline V gene sequence: CDR1 WNHNN, CDR2 SYGVQD (reference sequence). V trimming: 3 bases; J trimming: 8 bases; junction bases outside the gene matches: 9. The CDR3 sequence is 15 residues long. A few counts support this clonotype. Individual cDNA molecules (in the library) carried attached unique molecular identifiers. TCRdb reanalysed the RACE reads using MiXCR and keeps one entry per CDR3 protein. The sample lists tens of thousands of distinct CDR3 sequences, about 9.4% seen once, with around 6.8% in the top ten.

The material was whole blood, obtained in connection with sensitization to the hapten diphenylcyclopropenone (DPC). This rearrangement joins TRBV10-1 to TRBJ2-1; 8 bases are a match to TRBD1. This clonotype originated in a woman aged 45-59 years with alopecia areata. Some clones in this sample may be carry-over from other donors' samples. DNA for the CDR3: TGCGCCAGCAGTGACGGGACAGGCGTTCGGGATGAGCAGTTCTTC. Translating gives CASSDGTGVRDEQFF.